Below are 29 T cell receptor beta chains sequenced from a single sample in a study of blood T cell repertoires in COVID-19. The protocol was immunoSEQ multiplex PCR, while the TCRdb copy is restricted to in-frame clones and leaves out a portion. The table lists 55,000 to 75,000 clones, around nine tenths of them singletons. Sequenced material: peripheral blood. These receptor sequences come from a human donor in a cohort sampled during active COVID-19.

The J gene is TRBJ2-7, the V gene TRBV28; D remains unclear. Deletions cut 3 bases from V and 2 bases from J, with 17 bases between. The CDR3 runs 16 residues. Germline CDR1 and CDR2: MDHEN and SYDVKM. CDR3 region: CASSFTGPRPAYEQYF. CDR3 sequence (DNA): TGTGCCAGCAGTTTCACGGGTCCCCGGCCGGCCTACGAGCAGTACTTC.

In DNA form, the CDR3 reads TGTGCCAGCAGCTTAGTTCCGGGACAACCGAACACTGAAGCTTTCTTT. Its protein is CASSLVPGQPNTEAFF. The chain is built from TRBV11-2 and TRBJ1-1; TRBD1 might be the D (6 bases). This CDR3 has 16 amino acids. Trimming pared 1 base from V and 1 base from J, leaving 13 bases between. Germline-derived CDR1 and CDR2 are SGHAT and FQNNGV.

The CDR3 region is CASRWEGGNSPLHF. In DNA, the CDR3 is TGTGCCAGCAGGTGGGAGGGGGGTAATTCACCCCTCCACTTT. The chain joins TRBV6-5 to TRBJ1-6; D perhaps matches TRBD1 (6 bases). The CDR3 totals 14 residues. Trimming stripped 6 bases from V and 6 bases from J, with 12 bases between. Germline V gene data show CDR1 as MNHEY and CDR2 as SVGAGI.

Here the CDR3 reads CASSPGTFQGVGYTF. DNA of the CDR3: TGTGCCAGCAGCCCTGGGACCTTCCAGGGGGTTGGCTACACCTTC. The rearrangement links TRBV13 to TRBJ1-2; 7 bases align to TRBD1. Trimming took 5 bases from V and 7 from J; bases not matched to a gene: 13. CDR3 length equals 15 residues. Looked up from germline, CDR1 is PRHDT and CDR2 is FYEKMQ (reference sequence).

This clone was seen more than once but under ten times. The V call is TRBV6-6, the J call TRBJ1-5, with 7 bases aligning to TRBD1. From germline, CDR1 is MNHNY and CDR2 SVGAGI (reference sequence). This CDR3 is built from 14 residues. V trimming: 6 bases; J trimming: 9 bases; junction bases outside the gene matches: 11. DNA for the CDR3: TGTGCCAGCAGCTACAGGGGATACCAATCGCCCCAGCATTTT. Translation: CASSYRGYQSPQHF.

J is TRBJ1-3 and V is TRBV5-6; a weak D match, TRBD1 (6 bases). The CDR3 is 15 residues long. V was pared by 0 bases and J by 7 bases, with 14 bases between. CDR1 is SGHDT, CDR2 YYEEEE, per germline. The CDR3 sequence: CASSLALVGANTIYF. CDR3 DNA: TGTGCCAGCAGCTTGGCCCTAGTGGGGGCGAACACCATATATTTT.

This clone has only one observation. The rearrangement joins TRBV6-4 to TRBJ1-1; D perhaps matches TRBD1 (5 bases). The CDR3 runs 16 residues. Germline V CDR1 and CDR2: MRHNA, SNTAGT. Trimming removed 8 bases at V and 0 bases at J, with 19 bases between. The CDR3 DNA is TGTGCCAGCGGCCCCGGGAGGGGCGGGTTGAACACTGAAGCTTTCTTT. Amino acids: CASGPGRGGLNTEAFF.

The chain links TRBV12-2 to TRBJ2-5; TRBD2, the D gene given by the table, was not confirmed from the DNA. TRBV12-2 is designated a pseudogene. CDR3 size: 19 residues. The CDR3 here is CASRLEGGAGHQYQETQYF. CDR3 nucleotides: TGTGCAAGTCGCTTAGAGGGGGGGGCGGGACACCAGTACCAAGAGACCCAGTACTTC.

This sequence joins TRBV6-5 and TRBJ1-5; tentatively, D is TRBD1 (5 bases). CDR3 length: 15 amino acids. From germline, CDR1 is MNHEY and CDR2 SVGAGI. V was pared by 7 bases and J by 7 bases, with 20 bases between. The CDR3 DNA follows: TGTGCCAGCACTTTACTCCCAGGGAGGAACCAGCCCCAGCATTTT. This gives the protein CASTLLPGRNQPQHF.

The V and J genes are TRBV11-2 and TRBJ1-3; D not certain. Germline V gene data show CDR1 as SGHAT and CDR2 as FQNNGV. The ends were cut back, 3 bases at V and 1 base at J, with 22 bases in the middle. This CDR3 comprises 19 residues. CDR3 coding DNA: TGTGCCAGCAGCTTGAAACGCACTTCGGTAGCAATATCTGGAAACACCATATATTTT. Protein product: CASSLKRTSVAISGNTIYF.

The rearrangement uses TRBV18 and TRBJ1-2; 7 bases are a match to TRBD1. This CDR3 is 13 amino acids long. Germline trimming cut 3 bases from V and 8 bases from J; bases unmatched to any gene: 6. The germline V gene has CDR1 KGHSH and CDR2 LQKENI. This CDR3 is CASSPATGDGYTF. Here the CDR3 DNA reads TGTGCCAGCTCACCGGCCACAGGGGACGGCTACACCTTC.

V gene TRBV4-3 combines with J gene TRBJ2-3; D unclear. The CDR3 consists of 15 residues. Germline CDR1 LGHNA, CDR2 YSLEER. V lost 1 base and J 1 base, leaving 9 bases between the germline ends. This chain's CDR3 is CASSQGWRGTDTQYF. The CDR3 nucleotides read TGCGCCAGCAGCCAAGGGTGGAGAGGCACAGATACGCAGTATTTT.

The chain employs TRBV4-1 and TRBJ1-2; 9 bases agree with TRBD1. Germline loops: CDR1 MGHRA, CDR2 YSYEKL. Germline trimming cut 0 bases from V and 5 bases from J; bases unmatched to any gene: 7. CDR3 length: 16 amino acids. The CDR3 here is CASSQDLTDRGYGYTF. The CDR3 nucleotides read TGCGCCAGCAGCCAAGATCTCACGGACAGGGGTTATGGCTACACCTTC.

The chain recombines TRBV18 with TRBJ1-6, with D perhaps matching TRBD1 (5 bases). Germline lookup yields CDR1 KGHSH and CDR2 LQKENI. Trimming removed 3 bases from V and 6 bases from J, with 15 bases in between. The CDR3 has 16 residues. This chain's CDR3 is CASSPTGQPINSPLHF. Here the CDR3 DNA reads TGTGCCAGCTCACCTACAGGACAACCTATTAATTCACCCCTCCACTTT.

The chain recombines TRBV2 with TRBJ2-7; TRBD2 is a possible D gene (5 bases). The germline V gene has CDR1 SNHLY and CDR2 FYNNEI. The CDR3 runs 14 residues. The ends were cut back, 4 bases at V and 0 bases at J, with 10 bases in the middle. The CDR3 nucleotides are TGTGCCAGCAGTGTGGCGAGGGCCTCCTACGAGCAGTACTTC. It encodes CASSVARASYEQYF.

This CDR3 reads CASSLGSGGVRGYTF. CDR3 nucleotide sequence: TGTGCCAGCAGTTTGGGATCAGGGGGCGTTCGTGGCTACACCTTC. This chain links TRBV27 with TRBJ1-2; TRBD1 matches 8 bases. The CDR3 has 15 amino acids. Trimming at V came to 3 bases and at J to 7 bases, leaving 10 bases not matched to a gene. Germline values: CDR1 MNHEY, CDR2 SMNVEV (reference sequence).

This chain connects TRBV5-1 to TRBJ1-1; 7 nucleotides agree with TRBD1. CDR3 length: 15 amino acids. V lost 0 bases and J lost 1; bases outside the gene matches: 3. Germline CDR1 reads SGHRS; CDR2 reads YFSETQ. DNA of the CDR3: TGCGCCAGCAGCTTGGGTTACAGGGGGAACACTGAAGCTTTCTTT. It codes for CASSLGYRGNTEAFF.

The chain combines TRBV27 with TRBJ2-7; TRBD2 agrees at 14 bases. This CDR3 has 17 amino acids. The V and J ends lost 3 bases and 0 bases, in that order; junction bases with no gene match: 4. Germline V gives CDR1 MNHEY, CDR2 SMNVEV (reference sequence). The CDR3 DNA reads TGTGCCAGCAGTTTTTTAGGGACTAGCGGGGGCTCCTACGAGCAGTACTTC. Encoded protein: CASSFLGTSGGSYEQYF.

The chain recombines TRBV5-1 with TRBJ1-4, with D perhaps matching TRBD1 (5 bases). The CDR3 sequence is 15 residues long. In germline, CDR1 is SGHRS, CDR2 YFSETQ. V gave up 4 bases and J gave up 8 bases, with 18 bases separating them. CDR3 region: CASSQQSGEKEKLFF. In DNA, the CDR3 is TGCGCCAGCAGCCAGCAGTCGGGGGAGAAGGAAAAACTGTTTTTT.

The rearrangement uses TRBV6-5 and TRBJ1-4; D is ambiguous. V lost 6 bases and J lost 5, with 13 bases in between. CDR3 length: 14 amino acids. The germline CDR1 and CDR2 sequences are MNHEY and SVGAGI. The CDR3 region has the DNA TGTGCCAGCAGGGTCCTGAGGGAGAATGAAAAACTGTTTTTT. As protein: CASRVLRENEKLFF.

The chain employs TRBV2 and TRBJ2-7; 8 positions agree with TRBD1. CDR1 and CDR2 (germline): SNHLY, FYNNEI. This CDR3 has 13 amino acids. The V gene end was trimmed by 9 bases and the J gene end by 4 bases; junction bases not matched to a gene: 8. The CDR3 loop is CARPPGQAYEQYF. The DNA of the CDR3 is TGTGCCAGACCCCCGGGACAGGCGTACGAGCAGTACTTC. The variable domain in full, completed from reference TRBV2 and TRBJ2-7, reads EPEVTQTPSHQVTQMGQEVILRCVPISNHLYFYWYRQILGQKVEFLVSFYNNEISEKSEIFDDQFSVERPDGSNFTLKIRSTKLEDSAMYFCARPPGQAYEQYFGPGTRLTVT.

The rearrangement uses TRBV6-5 and TRBJ1-2; a weak D match, TRBD1 (5 bases). V was cut by 4 bases and J by 5 bases, with 11 bases left in between. The CDR3 extends over 13 amino acids. Germline CDR1 is MNHEY and CDR2 is SVGAGI. DNA for the CDR3: TGTGCCAGCAGTTCCCCGGGGGTTTATGGCTACACCTTC. This translates into CASSSPGVYGYTF.

The chain couples TRBV3-1 (or the pseudogene TRBV3-2) to TRBJ1-5; 7 nucleotides align to TRBD1. The length of the CDR3 is 16 residues. Germline CDR1 LGHDT, CDR2 YNNKEL (reference sequence). Trimming at V came to 1 base and at J to 0 bases, leaving 3 bases not matched to a gene. The CDR3 DNA follows: TGTGCCAGCAGCCAAGGAACAGGGGCTAGCAATCAGCCCCAGCATTTT. Its translation: CASSQGTGASNQPQHF.

This clone appeared once. The chain's CDR3 is CASSLGTGGPYEQYF. CDR3 DNA: TGTGCCAGCAGTTTGGGGACAGGGGGCCCCTACGAGCAGTACTTC. The chain combines TRBV27 with TRBJ2-7; 12 nucleotides line up with TRBD1. This CDR3 contains 15 residues. V lost 3 bases to trimming and J lost 2 bases; unmatched junction nucleotides: 2. CDR1 and CDR2 (germline): MNHEY, SMNVEV (reference sequence).

The CDR3 DNA sequence: TGTGCCAGCAGCTTAGGGTCCGGACAGGGGGCGGGAAATGAGCAGTTCTTC. Translating gives CASSLGSGQGAGNEQFF. V gene TRBV13 combines with J gene TRBJ2-1; TRBD1 aligns across 11 bases. Germline V CDR1 and CDR2: PRHDT, FYEKMQ (reference sequence). This CDR3 region has 17 residues. The V segment lost 0 bases and the J segment 7 bases; nucleotides outside the gene matches: 8.

The CDR3 DNA reads as TGCGCCAGCAGCTTGCGGACAGGGGGCAACGAGCAGTACTTC. Its translation is CASSLRTGGNEQYF. V gene TRBV5-1 combines with J gene TRBJ2-7, with 11 bases lining up with TRBD1. V was pared by 1 base and J by 5 bases, with 2 bases of the junction left unmatched. Germline-derived CDR1 and CDR2 are SGHRS and YFSETQ. This CDR3 has 14 amino acids.

The rearrangement joins TRBV11-2 to TRBJ2-3; tentatively, D is TRBD2 (7 bases). Germline CDR1 is SGHAT and CDR2 is FQNNGV. The CDR3 has 14 amino acids. The V end lost 6 bases, the J end lost 4 bases, and 14 bases lay between the germline ends. As DNA, the CDR3 is TGTGCCAGCAGTTGGGCGGGGGCCCCAGATACGCAGTATTTT. Its protein is CASSWAGAPDTQYF.

The chain carries TRBV4-1 and TRBJ1-3, with 7 nucleotides matching TRBD1. Germline V gene sequence: CDR1 MGHRA, CDR2 YSYEKL. The CDR3 length is 16 residues. V lost 4 bases and J lost 0; bases outside the gene matches: 6. This CDR3 reads CASSPGQVISGNTIYF. CDR3 nucleotides: TGCGCCAGCAGCCCCGGACAGGTCATCTCTGGAAACACCATATATTTT.

The CDR3 is CALQGQFEAFF. CDR3 in DNA: TGTGCCTTACAGGGGCAGTTTGAAGCTTTCTTT. The V call is TRBV30, the J call TRBJ1-1, with TRBD1 matching over 7 bases. From germline, CDR1 is GTSNPN and CDR2 SVGIG (reference sequence). V gave up 7 bases and J gave up 7 bases; unmatched junction bases: 6. The CDR3 contains 11 residues.